Following are 2 T cell receptor beta chains from one sample sequenced in a study of shared clonotypes between healthy human individuals. The assay was immunoSEQ multiplex PCR, and TCRdb's table has in-frame clones only and misses some. Of about 600,000 clones in the sample, just over 75% were seen once. The source material was PBMCs. Receptors originate from a woman between 40 and 55 years old in good health. Some clones in this sample may be carry-over from other donors' samples.

J is TRBJ1-2 and V is TRBV19, with D uncertain. Germline CDR1 and CDR2: LNHDA and SQIVND (reference sequence). The CDR3 length is 12 residues. V was clipped by 3 bases and J by 5 bases, with 7 bases between them. This CDR3 is CASSMDVYGYTF. The CDR3 bases are TGTGCCAGTAGTATGGACGTTTATGGCTACACCTTC.

This chain uses TRBV19 with TRBJ1-2, with a tentative D call TRBD1 (5 bases). This CDR3 is built from 13 residues. V was cut by 5 bases and J by 6 bases, with 13 bases left in between. Germline CDR1 and CDR2: LNHDA and SQIVND (reference sequence). CDR3 in amino acids: CASSPEGRHGYTF. For the CDR3, the DNA is TGTGCCAGTAGTCCGGAGGGGAGGCATGGCTACACCTTC.